These 10 T cell receptor beta chains came from one sample sequenced in a study of beta chain features in type 1 diabetes. Since all of the isolated RNA was reverse transcribed, expressed TCRB transcripts were what got sequenced. The protocol was immunoSEQ multiplex PCR, while the TCRdb copy is restricted to in-frame clones and leaves out a portion. The sample yields 200,000 to 250,000 clones, over 8.5% seen once. The sample taken for sequencing was naive CD4+ T cells from blood. All receptors come from a woman between 18 and 29 years old in good health.

The V gene is TRBV18, the J gene TRBJ2-1, with 7 bases aligning to TRBD1. Germline assignment: CDR1 KGHSH and CDR2 LQKENI. This CDR3 spans 15 amino acids. The V segment lost 3 bases and the J segment 5 bases; nucleotides outside the gene matches: 7. CDR3 sequence reads: CASSPNLQGNNEQFF. DNA of the CDR3: TGTGCCAGCTCACCTAATTTACAGGGGAACAATGAGCAGTTCTTC.

There are a few counts of this clone. J is TRBJ1-5 and V is TRBV2; 7 bases fit TRBD1. Germline CDR1 reads SNHLY; CDR2 reads FYNNEI. The CDR3 extends over 16 amino acids. V lost 0 bases and J lost 2; bases outside the gene matches: 4. This chain's CDR3 is CASSEAGGLGNQPQHF. CDR3 nucleotide sequence: TGTGCCAGCAGTGAAGCAGGGGGCTTGGGCAATCAGCCCCAGCATTTT.

The table lists this clone with a few counts. This chain connects TRBV5-1 to TRBJ1-1; D remains unclear. The CDR3 covers 16 residues. CDR1 and CDR2 from the germline V gene are SGHRS and YFSETQ. Trimming shortened V by 0 bases and J by 1 base, and 13 bases separated the two germline ends. This CDR3 is CASSLATTKGNTEAFF. The CDR3, as DNA: TGCGCCAGCAGCTTGGCGACTACAAAGGGGAACACTGAAGCTTTCTTT. Variable domain in full (rest from reference TRBV5-1 and TRBJ1-1): KAGVTQTPRYLIKTRGQQVTLSCSPISGHRSVSWYQQTPGQGLQFLFEYFSETQRNKGNFPGRFSGRQFSNSRSEMNVSTLELGDSALYLCASSLATTKGNTEAFFGQGTRLTVV.

The chain joins TRBV21-1 to TRBJ2-7; TRBD2 is the table's D call and was not checked against the DNA. TRBV21-1 is a listed pseudogene. The CDR3 covers 15 residues. The CDR3 protein is CASSKLRFSSYEQYF. The DNA of the CDR3 is TGTGCCAGCAGCAAATTGAGGTTCAGCTCCTACGAGCAGTACTTC.

This clone was seen a few times. The V and J genes are TRBV11-2 and TRBJ2-3, with TRBD1 identical over 12 bases. Germline V lookup: CDR1 SGHAT, CDR2 FQNNGV. The junction had 9 bases not matched to a gene; V was cut back by 5 bases and J by 3 bases. The CDR3 runs 17 residues. The CDR3 DNA reads as TGTGCCAGCAGCCGAACCGGGACAGGGGGCAGGACAGATACGCAGTATTTT. This sequence encodes CASSRTGTGGRTDTQYF.

The V gene is TRBV2, the J gene TRBJ1-1; no clear D. The CDR3 extends over 15 amino acids. Germline V gene sequence: CDR1 SNHLY, CDR2 FYNNEI. Trimming removed 0 bases from V and 1 base from J, with 9 bases in between. The CDR3 here is CASSEAPRGNTEAFF. Here the CDR3 DNA reads TGTGCCAGCAGTGAAGCACCCCGGGGGAACACTGAAGCTTTCTTT.

The chain employs TRBV30 and TRBJ1-5; D is unclear. CDR3 size: 13 residues. The V and J ends lost 5 bases and 7 bases respectively, with 15 bases between them. Germline lookup yields CDR1 GTSNPN and CDR2 SVGIG (reference sequence). The CDR3 spells CAWRSGVGQPQHF. The DNA of the CDR3 is TGTGCCTGGCGAAGCGGGGTCGGACAGCCCCAGCATTTT.

The rearrangement links TRBV19 to TRBJ1-5, with unresolved D. There are 14 residues in the CDR3. V was trimmed by 4 bases and J by 6 bases, leaving 13 bases between them. From germline, CDR1 is LNHDA and CDR2 SQIVND (reference sequence). CDR3 coding DNA: TGTGCCAGTAGTACCAAACCAGGTGGTCAGCCCCAGCATTTT. Protein product: CASSTKPGGQPQHF.

The rearrangement uses TRBV19 and TRBJ2-5; no definite D call. The CDR3 loop spans 14 amino acids. Trimming left V 1 base short and J 1 base short, with 7 bases between. Germline CDR1 and CDR2: LNHDA and SQIVND (reference sequence). The CDR3 loop is CASSIGGFQETQYF. The DNA of the CDR3 is TGTGCCAGTAGTATAGGAGGTTTCCAAGAGACCCAGTACTTC. The complete variable domain, with remaining parts taken from reference TRBV19 and TRBJ2-5, reads DGGITQSPKYLFRKEGQNVTLSCEQNLNHDAMYWYRQDPGQGLRLIYYSQIVNDFQKGDIAEGYSVSREKKESFPLTVTSAQKNPTAFYLCASSIGGFQETQYFGPGTRLLVL.

The J gene is TRBJ2-5, the V gene TRBV7-2; TRBD2 aligns across 7 bases. V dropped 4 bases and J dropped 3; count of bases not matched to a gene: 5. Germline CDR1 reads SGHTA; CDR2 reads FQGNSA. The CDR3 spans 14 residues. DNA for the CDR3: TGTGCCAGCAGCTCTACCGGGACTAAAGAGACCCAGTACTTC. The encoded protein is CASSSTGTKETQYF.